This T cell receptor beta chain derives from a study of CD8+CD57+ T cells in acquired aplastic anemia. Flow cytometry had shown expanded CD8+CD57+ cells in the patients chosen for sequencing. According to the study, genomic DNA was the template for TCR beta VDJ and CDR3 profiling. TCRdb re-analysed the reads in MiXCR, keeping a single row per CDR3 protein. Of 160,000 or so distinct CDR3 sequences listed, roughly half are singletons. Germline CDR1 is LNHDA and CDR2 is SQIVND (reference sequence). Trimming removed 4 bases from V and 1 base from J, with 8 bases in between. The CDR3 loop spans 13 amino acids.

Sequenced sample: sorted CD4+, CD8+, or CD8+CD57+ T cells (not recorded which) from PBMCs. The TCR was taken from a human donor with aplastic anemia. The chain recombines TRBV19 with TRBJ2-7; TRBD1 or TRBD2 may be the D gene (5 bases each). This CDR3 is CASSRDVSYEQYF. The CDR3 DNA follows: TGTGCCAGTAGTAGGGACGTATCCTACGAGCAGTACTTC.